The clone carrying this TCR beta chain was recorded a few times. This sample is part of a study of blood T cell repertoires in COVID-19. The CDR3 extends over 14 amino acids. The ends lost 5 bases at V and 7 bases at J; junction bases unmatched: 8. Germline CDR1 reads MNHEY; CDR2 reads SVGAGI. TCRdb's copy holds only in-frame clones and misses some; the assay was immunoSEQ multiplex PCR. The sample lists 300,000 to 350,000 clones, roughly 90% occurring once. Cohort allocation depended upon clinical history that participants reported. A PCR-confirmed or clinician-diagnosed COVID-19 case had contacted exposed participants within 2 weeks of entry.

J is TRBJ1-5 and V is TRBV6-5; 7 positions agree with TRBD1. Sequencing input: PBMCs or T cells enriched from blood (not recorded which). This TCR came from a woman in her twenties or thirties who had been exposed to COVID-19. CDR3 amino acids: CASSLDRAVQPQHF. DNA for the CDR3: TGTGCCAGCAGTCTAGACAGGGCCGTCCAGCCCCAGCATTTT.